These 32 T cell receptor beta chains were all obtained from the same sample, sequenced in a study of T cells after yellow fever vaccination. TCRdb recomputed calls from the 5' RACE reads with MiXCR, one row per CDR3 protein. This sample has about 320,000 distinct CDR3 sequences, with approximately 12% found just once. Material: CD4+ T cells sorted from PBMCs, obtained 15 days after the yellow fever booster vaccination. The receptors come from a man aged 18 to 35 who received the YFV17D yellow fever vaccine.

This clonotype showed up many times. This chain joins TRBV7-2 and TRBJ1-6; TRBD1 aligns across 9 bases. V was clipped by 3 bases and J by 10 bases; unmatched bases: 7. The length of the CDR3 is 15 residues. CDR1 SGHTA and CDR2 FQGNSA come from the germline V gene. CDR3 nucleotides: TGTGCCAGCAGCTTGCCGACAGGGGGACGATCACCCCTCCACTTT. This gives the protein CASSLPTGGRSPLHF. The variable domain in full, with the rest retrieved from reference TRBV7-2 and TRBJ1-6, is GAGVSQSPSNKVTEKGKDVELRCDPISGHTALYWYRQSLGQGLEFLIYFQGNSAPDKSGLPSDRFSAERTGGSVSTLTIQRTQQEDSAVYLCASSLPTGGRSPLHFGNGTRLTVT.

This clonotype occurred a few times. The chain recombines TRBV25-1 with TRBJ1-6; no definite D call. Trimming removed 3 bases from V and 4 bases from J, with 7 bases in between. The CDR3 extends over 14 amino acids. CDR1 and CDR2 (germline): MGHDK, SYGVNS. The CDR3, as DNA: TGTGCCAGCAGTGACCCAGCATATAATTCACCCCTCCACTTT. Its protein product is CASSDPAYNSPLHF.

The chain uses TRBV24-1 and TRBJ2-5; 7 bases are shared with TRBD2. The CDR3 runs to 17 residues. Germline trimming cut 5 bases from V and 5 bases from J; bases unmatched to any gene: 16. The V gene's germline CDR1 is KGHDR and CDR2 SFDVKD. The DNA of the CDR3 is TGTGCCACCAGTGCCTCGTCTAGCGGCTTTAGCTGGGAGACCCAGTACTTC. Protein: CATSASSSGFSWETQYF.

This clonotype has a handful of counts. The CDR3 DNA follows: TGTGCCAGCAGTCCACAGGGTAGTGGCTACACCTTC. It translates to CASSPQGSGYTF. The V and J genes are TRBV7-9 and TRBJ1-2; perhaps TRBD1 as D (6 bases). V lost 6 bases to trimming and J lost 7 bases, with 12 bases between them. Germline V CDR1 and CDR2: SEHNR, FQNEAQ (reference sequence). This CDR3 has 12 amino acids.

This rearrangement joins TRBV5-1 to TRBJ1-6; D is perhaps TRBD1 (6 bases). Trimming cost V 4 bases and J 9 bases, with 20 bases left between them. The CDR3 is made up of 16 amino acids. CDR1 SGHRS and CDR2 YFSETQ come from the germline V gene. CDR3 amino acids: CASSILPTGTGSPLHF. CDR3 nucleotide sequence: TGCGCCAGCAGCATCCTCCCGACAGGCACGGGTTCACCCCTCCACTTT.

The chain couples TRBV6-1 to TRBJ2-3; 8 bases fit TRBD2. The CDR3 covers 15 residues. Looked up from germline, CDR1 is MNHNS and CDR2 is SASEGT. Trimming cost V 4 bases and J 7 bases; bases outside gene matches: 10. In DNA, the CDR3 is TGTGCCAGCAGTGGTTCGAGCGGGGGAAGGAATACGCAGTATTTT. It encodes CASSGSSGGRNTQYF.

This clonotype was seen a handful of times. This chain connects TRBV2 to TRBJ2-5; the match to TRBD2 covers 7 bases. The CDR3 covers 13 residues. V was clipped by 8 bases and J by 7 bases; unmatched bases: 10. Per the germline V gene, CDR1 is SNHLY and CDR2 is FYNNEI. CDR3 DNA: TGTGCCAGCGCGGGAGAAACTACCGGGACCCAGTACTTC. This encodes CASAGETTGTQYF.

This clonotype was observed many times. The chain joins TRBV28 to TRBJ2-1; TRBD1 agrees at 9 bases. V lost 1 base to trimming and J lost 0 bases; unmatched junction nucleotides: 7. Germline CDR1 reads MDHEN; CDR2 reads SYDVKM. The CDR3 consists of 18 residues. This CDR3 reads CASSLLGTGRSSYNEQFF. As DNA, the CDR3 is TGTGCCAGCAGTTTATTAGGGACAGGGAGGAGCTCCTACAATGAGCAGTTCTTC.

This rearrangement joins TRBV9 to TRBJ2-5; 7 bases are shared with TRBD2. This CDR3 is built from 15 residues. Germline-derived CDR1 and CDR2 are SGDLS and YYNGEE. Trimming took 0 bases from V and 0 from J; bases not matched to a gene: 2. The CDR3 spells CASSVAGGHQETQYF. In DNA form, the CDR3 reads TGTGCCAGCAGCGTAGCGGGGGGTCACCAAGAGACCCAGTACTTC.

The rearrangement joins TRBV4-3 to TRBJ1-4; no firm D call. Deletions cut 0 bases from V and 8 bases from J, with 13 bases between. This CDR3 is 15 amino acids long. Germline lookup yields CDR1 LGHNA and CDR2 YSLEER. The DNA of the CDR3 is TGCGCCAGCAGCCAAGAAGTCCGTTGGGAGGAAAAACTGTTTTTT. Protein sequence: CASSQEVRWEEKLFF.

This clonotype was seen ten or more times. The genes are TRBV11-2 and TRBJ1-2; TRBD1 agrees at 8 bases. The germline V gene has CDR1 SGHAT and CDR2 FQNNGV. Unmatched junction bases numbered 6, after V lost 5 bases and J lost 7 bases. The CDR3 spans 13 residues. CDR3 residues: CASSTTGAVGYTF. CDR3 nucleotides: TGTGCCAGCAGCACGACAGGGGCGGTTGGCTACACCTTC.

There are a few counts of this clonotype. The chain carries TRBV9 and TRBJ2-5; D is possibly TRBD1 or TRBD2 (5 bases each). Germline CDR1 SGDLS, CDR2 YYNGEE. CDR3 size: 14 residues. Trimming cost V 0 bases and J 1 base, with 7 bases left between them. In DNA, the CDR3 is TGTGCCAGCAGCGTAGGAGGGGCCCAAGAGACCCAGTACTTC. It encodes CASSVGGAQETQYF.

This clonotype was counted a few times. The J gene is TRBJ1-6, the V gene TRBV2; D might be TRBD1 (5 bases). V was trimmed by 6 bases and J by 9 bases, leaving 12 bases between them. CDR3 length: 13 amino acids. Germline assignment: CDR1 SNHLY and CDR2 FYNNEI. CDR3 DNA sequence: TGTGCCAGCAGAGGGGAAAAAGGTTCACCCCTCCACTTT. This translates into CASRGEKGSPLHF.

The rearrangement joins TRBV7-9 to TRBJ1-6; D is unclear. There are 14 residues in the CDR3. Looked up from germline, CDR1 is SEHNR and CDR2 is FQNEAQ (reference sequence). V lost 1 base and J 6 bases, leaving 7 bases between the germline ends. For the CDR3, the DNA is TGTGCCAGCAGCTTAGACAGCACTAATTCACCCCTCCACTTT. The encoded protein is CASSLDSTNSPLHF.

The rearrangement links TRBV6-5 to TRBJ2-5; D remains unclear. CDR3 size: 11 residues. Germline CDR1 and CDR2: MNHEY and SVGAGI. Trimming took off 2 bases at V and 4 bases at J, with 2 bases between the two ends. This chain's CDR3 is CASSYVETQYF. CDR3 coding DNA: TGTGCCAGCAGTTACGTAGAGACCCAGTACTTC.

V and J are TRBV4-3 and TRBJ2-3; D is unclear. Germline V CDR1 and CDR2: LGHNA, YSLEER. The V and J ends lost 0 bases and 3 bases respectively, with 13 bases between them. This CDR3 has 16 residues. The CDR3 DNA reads TGCGCCAGCAGCCAAGAGGCTTCCGCGAAGACAGATACGCAGTATTTT. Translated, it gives CASSQEASAKTDTQYF.

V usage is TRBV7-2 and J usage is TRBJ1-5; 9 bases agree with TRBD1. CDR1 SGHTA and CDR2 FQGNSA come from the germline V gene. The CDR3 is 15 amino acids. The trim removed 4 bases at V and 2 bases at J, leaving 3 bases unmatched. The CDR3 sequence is CASSSRQGGNQPQHF. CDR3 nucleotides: TGTGCCAGCAGCTCAAGACAGGGGGGCAATCAGCCCCAGCATTTT.

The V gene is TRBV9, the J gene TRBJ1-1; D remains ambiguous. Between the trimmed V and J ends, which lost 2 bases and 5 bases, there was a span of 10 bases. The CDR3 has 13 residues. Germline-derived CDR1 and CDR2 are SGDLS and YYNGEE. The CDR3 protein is CASSVGVETEAFF. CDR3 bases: TGTGCCAGCAGCGTTGGGGTGGAGACTGAAGCTTTCTTT. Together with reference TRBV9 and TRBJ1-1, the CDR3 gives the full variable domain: DSGVTQTPKHLITATGQRVTLRCSPRSGDLSVYWYQQSLDQGLQFLIQYYNGEERAKGNILERFSAQQFPDLHSELNLSSLELGDSALYFCASSVGVETEAFFGQGTRLTVV.

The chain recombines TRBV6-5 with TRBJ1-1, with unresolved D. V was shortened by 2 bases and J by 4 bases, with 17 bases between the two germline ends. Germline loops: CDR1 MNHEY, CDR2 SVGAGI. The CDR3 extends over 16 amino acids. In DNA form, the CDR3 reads TGTGCCAGCAGTTACGCGATTAGGACTGAGTCCACTGAAGCTTTCTTT. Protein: CASSYAIRTESTEAFF.

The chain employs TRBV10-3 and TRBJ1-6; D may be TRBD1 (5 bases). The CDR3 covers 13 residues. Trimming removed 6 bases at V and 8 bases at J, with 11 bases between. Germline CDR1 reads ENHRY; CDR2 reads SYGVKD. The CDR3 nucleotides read TGTGCCATCAGAGATACGACAGATTCACCCCTCCACTTT. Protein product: CAIRDTTDSPLHF.

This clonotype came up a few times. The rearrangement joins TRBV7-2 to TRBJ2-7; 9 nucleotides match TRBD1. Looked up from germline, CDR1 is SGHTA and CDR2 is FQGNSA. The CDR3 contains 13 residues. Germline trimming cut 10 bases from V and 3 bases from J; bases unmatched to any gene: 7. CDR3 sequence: CATATGGGYEQYF. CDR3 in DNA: TGTGCCACTGCGACAGGGGGTGGCTACGAGCAGTACTTC. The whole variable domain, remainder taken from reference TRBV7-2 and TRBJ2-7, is GAGVSQSPSNKVTEKGKDVELRCDPISGHTALYWYRQSLGQGLEFLIYFQGNSAPDKSGLPSDRFSAERTGGSVSTLTIQRTQQEDSAVYLCATATGGGYEQYFGPGTRLTVT.

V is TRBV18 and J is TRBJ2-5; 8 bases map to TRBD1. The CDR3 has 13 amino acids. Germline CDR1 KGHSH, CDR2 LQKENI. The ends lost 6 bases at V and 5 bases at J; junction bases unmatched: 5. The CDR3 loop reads CASSQGADETQYF. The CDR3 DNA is TGTGCCAGCTCTCAGGGGGCTGACGAGACCCAGTACTTC. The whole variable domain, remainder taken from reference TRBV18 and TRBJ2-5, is NAGVMQNPRHLVRRRGQEARLRCSPMKGHSHVYWYRQLPEEGLKFMVYLQKENIIDESGMPKERFSAEFPKEGPSILRIQQVVRGDSAAYFCASSQGADETQYFGPGTRLLVL.

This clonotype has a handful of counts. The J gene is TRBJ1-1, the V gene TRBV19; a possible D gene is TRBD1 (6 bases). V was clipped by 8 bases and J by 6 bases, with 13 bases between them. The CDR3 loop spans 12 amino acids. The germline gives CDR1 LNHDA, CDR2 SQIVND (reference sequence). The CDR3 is CASSWGGPEAFF. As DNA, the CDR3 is TGTGCCAGTTCCTGGGGGGGGCCTGAAGCTTTCTTT. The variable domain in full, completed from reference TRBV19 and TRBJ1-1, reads DGGITQSPKYLFRKEGQNVTLSCEQNLNHDAMYWYRQDPGQGLRLIYYSQIVNDFQKGDIAEGYSVSREKKESFPLTVTSAQKNPTAFYLCASSWGGPEAFFGQGTRLTVV.

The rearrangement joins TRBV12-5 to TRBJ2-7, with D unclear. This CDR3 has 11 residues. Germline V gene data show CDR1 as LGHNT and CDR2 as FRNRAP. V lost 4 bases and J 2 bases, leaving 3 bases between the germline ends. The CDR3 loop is CASGSAYEQYV. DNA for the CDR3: TGTGCTAGTGGTTCGGCCTACGAGCAGTACGTC.

This chain's CDR3 is CSASRGAEQYF. The CDR3 DNA follows: TGCAGTGCTAGCAGGGGGGCCGAGCAGTACTTC. The gene calls are TRBV20-1 and TRBJ2-7; TRBD1 is a possible D gene (7 bases). In germline, CDR1 is DFQATT, CDR2 SNEGSKA (reference sequence). V was cut by 3 bases and J by 6 bases, with 9 bases left in between. CDR3 length equals 11 residues.

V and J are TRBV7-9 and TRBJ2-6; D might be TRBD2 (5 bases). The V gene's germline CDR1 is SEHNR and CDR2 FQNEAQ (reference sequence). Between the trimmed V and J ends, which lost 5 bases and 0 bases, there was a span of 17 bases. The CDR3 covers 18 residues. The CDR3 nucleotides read TGTGCCAGCAGCCTCACGGCGGGTAAAACCTCTGGGGCCAACGTCCTGACTTTC. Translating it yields CASSLTAGKTSGANVLTF.

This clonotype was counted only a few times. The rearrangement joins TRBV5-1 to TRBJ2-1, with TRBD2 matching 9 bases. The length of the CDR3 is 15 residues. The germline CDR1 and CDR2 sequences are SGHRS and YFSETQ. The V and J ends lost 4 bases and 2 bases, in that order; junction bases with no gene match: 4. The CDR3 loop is CASSGASGAYNEQFF. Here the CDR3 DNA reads TGCGCCAGCAGCGGAGCTAGCGGGGCCTACAATGAGCAGTTCTTC.

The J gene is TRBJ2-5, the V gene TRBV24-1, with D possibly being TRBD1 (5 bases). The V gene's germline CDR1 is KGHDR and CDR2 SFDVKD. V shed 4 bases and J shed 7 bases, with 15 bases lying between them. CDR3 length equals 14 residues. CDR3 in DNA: TGTGCCACCAGTGACACCACAGGTCCAGGGACCCAGTACTTC. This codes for CATSDTTGPGTQYF.

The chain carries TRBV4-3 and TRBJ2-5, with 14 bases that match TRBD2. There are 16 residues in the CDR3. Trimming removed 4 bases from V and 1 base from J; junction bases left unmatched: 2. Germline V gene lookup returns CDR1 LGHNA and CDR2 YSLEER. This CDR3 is CASSRGLAGGQETQYF. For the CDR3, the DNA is TGCGCCAGCAGCCGAGGACTAGCGGGGGGCCAAGAGACCCAGTACTTC.

The CDR3 protein is CASGPVGGQPQHF. The DNA for the CDR3 is TGTGCTAGTGGCCCGGTCGGCGGTCAGCCCCAGCATTTT. The chain couples TRBV12-5 to TRBJ1-5; D gene unclear. The CDR3 loop spans 13 amino acids. V was shortened by 6 bases and J by 6 bases, with 12 bases between the two germline ends. The germline CDR1 and CDR2 sequences are LGHNT and FRNRAP.

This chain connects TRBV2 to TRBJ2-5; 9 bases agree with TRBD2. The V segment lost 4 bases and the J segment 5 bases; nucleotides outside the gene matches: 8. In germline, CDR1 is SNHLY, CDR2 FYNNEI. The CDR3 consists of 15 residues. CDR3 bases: TGTGCCAGCAGTGGTCGGACTAGCGAGGGGGAGACCCAGTACTTC. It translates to CASSGRTSEGETQYF.

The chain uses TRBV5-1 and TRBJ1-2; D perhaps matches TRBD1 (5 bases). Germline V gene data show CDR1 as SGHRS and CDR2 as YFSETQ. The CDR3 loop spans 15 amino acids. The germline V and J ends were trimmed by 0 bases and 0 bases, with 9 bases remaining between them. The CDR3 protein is CASSLAGLANYGYTF. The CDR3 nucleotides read TGCGCCAGCAGCTTGGCAGGGTTAGCTAACTATGGCTACACCTTC.